The 21 T cell receptor beta chains given below trace back to one sample, sequenced in a study of human thymus T cells. Sequencing was performed with immunoSEQ multiplex PCR; in TCRdb, only in-frame clones are kept and a portion is missing. This sample has 120,000 or so clones, with around 94% found just once. Obtained as resections during corrective heart surgery, the thymus tissue was then studied. Sequencing was carried out using thymus tissue. These receptors were taken from a boy less than two years old with a congenital heart defect but otherwise immunologically healthy.

The chain combines TRBV5-1 with TRBJ1-2; the match to TRBD1 covers 7 bases. J lost 0 bases, V lost 2 bases, and 13 bases had no gene match. The CDR3 loop spans 18 amino acids. The germline V gene has CDR1 SGHRS and CDR2 YFSETQ. The CDR3 sequence: CASSFAPREGQPNYGYTF. CDR3 nucleotides: TGCGCCAGCAGCTTTGCCCCTCGGGAGGGACAGCCTAACTATGGCTACACCTTC.

J is TRBJ1-1 and V is TRBV6-1, with unresolved D. CDR1 and CDR2 from the germline V gene are MNHNS and SASEGT. V lost 10 bases to trimming and J lost 11 bases, with 8 bases between them. The CDR3 contains 8 residues. The CDR3 loop reads CATLRAFF. The CDR3 DNA reads TGTGCCACCCTACGCGCTTTCTTT.

This clone was observed a single time. The rearrangement joins TRBV30 to TRBJ2-3; TRBD1 matches 7 bases. Germline CDR1 is GTSNPN and CDR2 is SVGIG (reference sequence). CDR3 length: 15 residues. V gave up 2 bases and J gave up 0 bases; unmatched junction bases: 5. The CDR3 DNA reads TGTGCCTGGAGTACCGGGACAGCTAGCACAGATACGCAGTATTTT. Translated: CAWSTGTASTDTQYF.

The chain links TRBV5-1 to TRBJ2-7; no firm D call. Germline-derived CDR1 and CDR2 are SGHRS and YFSETQ. This CDR3 region has 11 residues. With 2 bases removed from V and 5 bases from J, the gap between germline ends came to 5 bases. In nucleotides, the CDR3 is TGCGCCAGCAGCTTTCTCCACGAGCAGTACTTC. This translates into CASSFLHEQYF.

This chain connects TRBV6-5 to TRBJ1-6; 7 nucleotides match TRBD1. Germline V gene data show CDR1 as MNHEY and CDR2 as SVGAGI. The J segment lost 5 bases and the V segment lost 1 base, leaving 2 bases of the junction unmatched. The CDR3 spans 15 residues. The CDR3 loop reads CASSYYRGHNSPLHF. CDR3 DNA: TGTGCCAGCAGTTACTACAGGGGCCATAATTCACCCCTCCACTTT.

The chain is built from TRBV6-1 and TRBJ2-3; D is unresolved. This CDR3 contains 12 residues. V was cut by 5 bases and J by 3 bases, with 6 bases left in between. Germline V CDR1 and CDR2: MNHNS, SASEGT. The CDR3, as DNA: TGTGCCAGCAGTTTCATTACAGATACGCAGTATTTT. Protein sequence: CASSFITDTQYF.

The rearrangement joins TRBV29-1 to TRBJ2-5, with unresolved D. V lost 7 bases and J 4 bases, leaving 10 bases between the germline ends. CDR1 and CDR2 from the germline V gene are SQVTM and ANQGSEA. The CDR3 is 11 amino acids. CDR3 in amino acids: CSAIAPETQYF. The CDR3 DNA sequence: TGCAGCGCCATAGCCCCAGAGACCCAGTACTTC.

This clone was recorded once. The chain links TRBV27 to TRBJ2-7; 8 nucleotides align to TRBD2. Germline V gene lookup returns CDR1 MNHEY and CDR2 SMNVEV (reference sequence). The trim removed 6 bases at V and 5 bases at J, leaving 9 bases unmatched. CDR3 length: 14 amino acids. CDR3 loop: CASSPGGPQNEQYF. The CDR3 nucleotides are TGTGCCAGCAGCCCGGGGGGGCCTCAGAACGAGCAGTACTTC.

This chain joins TRBV6-5 and TRBJ1-2; possible D gene TRBD1, 5 bases. The CDR3 runs to 15 residues. V was shortened by 3 bases and J by 2 bases, with 13 bases between the two germline ends. Germline V CDR1 and CDR2: MNHEY, SVGAGI. CDR3 bases: TGTGCCAGCAGTTATGGGGGTCCCCAAAACTATGGCTACACCTTC. Amino acids: CASSYGGPQNYGYTF.

This sequence joins TRBV28 and TRBJ1-4; 7 bases are a match to TRBD1. This CDR3 comprises 14 residues. CDR1 is MDHEN, CDR2 SYDVKM, per germline. V dropped 3 bases and J dropped 3; count of bases not matched to a gene: 1. The CDR3 sequence is CASSFQGANEKLFF. The CDR3 nucleotides are TGTGCCAGCAGTTTCCAGGGGGCTAATGAAAAACTGTTTTTT. Based on the CDR3 plus reference TRBV28 and TRBJ1-4, the full variable domain is DVKVTQSSRYLVKRTGEKVFLECVQDMDHENMFWYRQDPGLGLRLIYFSYDVKMKEKGDIPEGYSVSREKKERFSLILESASTNQTSMYLCASSFQGANEKLFFGSGTQLSVL.

V usage is TRBV30 and J usage is TRBJ1-2, with 8 positions matching TRBD1. Trimming at V came to 6 bases and at J to 3 bases, leaving 12 bases not matched to a gene. The CDR3 spans 15 residues. Germline lookup yields CDR1 GTSNPN and CDR2 SVGIG (reference sequence). In DNA form, the CDR3 reads TGTGCCTGTCCCATCCACAGGGGGGAGGACTATGGCTACACCTTC. Its translation: CACPIHRGEDYGYTF.

The chain joins TRBV29-1 to TRBJ2-7; 12 bases fit TRBD2. The CDR3 sequence is 15 residues long. Trimming cost V 4 bases and J 4 bases; bases outside gene matches: 8. Germline loops: CDR1 SQVTM, CDR2 ANQGSEA. CDR3 sequence (DNA): TGCAGCGTTGTAGGACTAGCGGGGTCTACTTACGAGCAGTACTTC. Its protein product is CSVVGLAGSTYEQYF.

V and J are TRBV4-3 and TRBJ2-2, with TRBD1 matching 7 bases. Germline CDR1 LGHNA, CDR2 YSLEER. The ends lost 2 bases at V and 2 bases at J; junction bases unmatched: 5. The CDR3 loop spans 16 amino acids. As DNA, the CDR3 is TGCGCCAGCAGCCAAACGGGACAGCCTAACACCGGGGAGCTGTTTTTT. Encoded protein: CASSQTGQPNTGELFF.

The V call is TRBV30, the J call TRBJ1-2; weak D call: TRBD1 (6 bases). The CDR3 is made up of 13 amino acids. The V end lost 6 bases, the J end lost 8 bases, and 19 bases lay between the germline ends. Germline V CDR1 and CDR2: GTSNPN, SVGIG (reference sequence). This CDR3 is CACPLPGVWGYTF. The CDR3 bases are TGTGCCTGCCCCCTTCCAGGGGTATGGGGCTACACCTTC.

The rearrangement links TRBV11-3 to TRBJ2-3; the D gene is possibly TRBD2 (7 bases). Germline values: CDR1 SGHNT, CDR2 YENEEA. The CDR3 extends over 15 amino acids. Trimming left V 4 bases short and J 5 bases short, with 16 bases between. CDR3: CASSSPGGRGDTQYF. The CDR3 bases are TGTGCCAGCAGCTCACCGGGGGGCCGGGGAGATACGCAGTATTTT.

The chain carries TRBV4-3 and TRBJ1-1; D is unresolved. The germline CDR1 and CDR2 sequences are LGHNA and YSLEER. The germline V and J ends were trimmed by 1 base and 3 bases, with 21 bases remaining between them. CDR3 length: 18 residues. Written as DNA, the CDR3 is TGCGCCAGCAGCCAAGTATCTTATCCTATAAAGGGTGACACTGAAGCTTTCTTT. It codes for CASSQVSYPIKGDTEAFF.

The V gene is TRBV28, the J gene TRBJ1-5; 7 nucleotides match TRBD1. The CDR3 has 15 amino acids. The germline V gene encodes CDR1 MDHEN and CDR2 SYDVKM. V gave up 3 bases and J gave up 1 base; unmatched junction bases: 3. CDR3 nucleotide sequence: TGTGCCAGCAGTTTCGGGGGACAGAGCAATCAGCCCCAGCATTTT. This gives the protein CASSFGGQSNQPQHF.

The chain employs TRBV5-1 and TRBJ2-1; 12 bases align to TRBD2. The junction had 4 bases not matched to a gene; V was cut back by 0 bases and J by 9 bases. From germline, CDR1 is SGHRS and CDR2 YFSETQ. The CDR3 is 15 amino acids. The CDR3 nucleotides read TGCGCCAGCAGCTTGGGACTAGCGGGGGATGGTGAGCAGTTCTTC. Protein product: CASSLGLAGDGEQFF.

The CDR3 region has the DNA TGTGCCAGCGGGAGGGACAGCTCCCTCTATGGCTACACCTTC. Its protein is CASGRDSSLYGYTF. The rearrangement links TRBV27 to TRBJ1-2; 7 bases are shared with TRBD1. The CDR3 runs 14 residues. Germline CDR1 MNHEY, CDR2 SMNVEV (reference sequence). V dropped 8 bases and J dropped 4; count of bases not matched to a gene: 10.

The chain joins TRBV7-2 to TRBJ2-5; the D gene could be TRBD1 or TRBD2 (6 bases each). This CDR3 is 14 amino acids long. The germline CDR1 and CDR2 sequences are SGHTA and FQGNSA. Trimming removed 5 bases from V and 6 bases from J, with 16 bases in between. The CDR3 DNA is TGTGCCAGCAGCCCTTCCAGGGGAGGAAAGACCCAGTACTTC. It codes for CASSPSRGGKTQYF.

The V and J genes are TRBV4-3 and TRBJ1-2, with 7 bases identical to TRBD1. The trim removed 4 bases at V and 5 bases at J, leaving 13 bases unmatched. From germline, CDR1 is LGHNA and CDR2 YSLEER. CDR3 length: 16 amino acids. Written as DNA, the CDR3 is TGCGCCAGCAGCCGCCTTGGGCAGGGGGGTTCTTATGGCTACACCTTC. Its translation: CASSRLGQGGSYGYTF.